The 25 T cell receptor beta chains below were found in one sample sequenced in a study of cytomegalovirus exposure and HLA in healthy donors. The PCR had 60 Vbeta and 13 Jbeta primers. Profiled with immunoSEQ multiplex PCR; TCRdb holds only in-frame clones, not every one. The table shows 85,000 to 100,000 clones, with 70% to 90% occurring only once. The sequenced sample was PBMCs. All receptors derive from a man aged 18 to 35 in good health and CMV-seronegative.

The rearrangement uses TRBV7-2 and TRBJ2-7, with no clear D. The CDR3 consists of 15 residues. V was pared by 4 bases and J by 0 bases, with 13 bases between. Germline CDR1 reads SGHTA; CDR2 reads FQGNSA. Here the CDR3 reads CASSSTWAPSYEQYF. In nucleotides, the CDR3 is TGTGCCAGCAGCTCCACCTGGGCCCCCTCCTACGAGCAGTACTTC. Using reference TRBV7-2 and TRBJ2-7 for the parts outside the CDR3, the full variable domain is GAGVSQSPSNKVTEKGKDVELRCDPISGHTALYWYRQSLGQGLEFLIYFQGNSAPDKSGLPSDRFSAERTGGSVSTLTIQRTQQEDSAVYLCASSSTWAPSYEQYFGPGTRLTVT.

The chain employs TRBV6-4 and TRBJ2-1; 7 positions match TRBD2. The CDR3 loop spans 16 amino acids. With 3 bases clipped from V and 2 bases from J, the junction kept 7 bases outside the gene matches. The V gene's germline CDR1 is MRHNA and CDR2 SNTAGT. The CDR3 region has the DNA TGTGCCAGCAGTGAGCTAGCGGATAAACCCTACAATGAGCAGTTCTTC. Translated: CASSELADKPYNEQFF.

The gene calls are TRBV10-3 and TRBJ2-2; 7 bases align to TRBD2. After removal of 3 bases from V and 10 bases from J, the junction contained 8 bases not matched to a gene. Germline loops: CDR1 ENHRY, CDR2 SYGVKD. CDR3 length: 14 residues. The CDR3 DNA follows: TGTGCCATCAGTGAAACGGGGGGTTCGAAGGAGCTGTTTTTT. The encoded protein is CAISETGGSKELFF.

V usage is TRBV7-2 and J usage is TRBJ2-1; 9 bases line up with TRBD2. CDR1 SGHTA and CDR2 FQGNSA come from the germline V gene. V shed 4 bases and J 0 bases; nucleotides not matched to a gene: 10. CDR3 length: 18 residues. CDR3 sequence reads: CASSSPTSGRTSYNEQFF. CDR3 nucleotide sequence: TGTGCCAGCAGCTCCCCCACTAGCGGGCGAACCTCCTACAATGAGCAGTTCTTC.

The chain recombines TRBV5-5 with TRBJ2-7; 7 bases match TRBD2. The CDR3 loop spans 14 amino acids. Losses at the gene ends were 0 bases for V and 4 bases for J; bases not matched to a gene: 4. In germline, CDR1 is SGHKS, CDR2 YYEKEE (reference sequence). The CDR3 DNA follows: TGTGCCAGCAGCTTGGTGGCTAGCGGTTACGAGCAGTACTTC. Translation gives CASSLVASGYEQYF.

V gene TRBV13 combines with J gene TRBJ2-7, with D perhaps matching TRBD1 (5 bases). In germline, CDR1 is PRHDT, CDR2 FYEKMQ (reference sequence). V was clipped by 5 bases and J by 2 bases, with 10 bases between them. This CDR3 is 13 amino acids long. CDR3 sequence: CASSQAGTYEQYF. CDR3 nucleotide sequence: TGTGCCAGCAGCCAAGCAGGGACCTACGAGCAGTACTTC.

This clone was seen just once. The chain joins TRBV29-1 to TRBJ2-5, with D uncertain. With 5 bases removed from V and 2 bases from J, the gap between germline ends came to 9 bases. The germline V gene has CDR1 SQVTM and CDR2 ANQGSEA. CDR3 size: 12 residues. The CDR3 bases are TGCAGCGTTTCGGGTAGGCAAGAGACCCAGTACTTC. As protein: CSVSGRQETQYF.

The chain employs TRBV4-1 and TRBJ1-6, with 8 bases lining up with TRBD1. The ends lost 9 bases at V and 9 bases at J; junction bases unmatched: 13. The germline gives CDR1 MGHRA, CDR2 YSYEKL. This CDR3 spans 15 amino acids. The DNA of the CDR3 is TGCGCCAGTAGCGGACAGGGTGTCACAGGTTCACCCCTCCACTTT. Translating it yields CASSGQGVTGSPLHF.

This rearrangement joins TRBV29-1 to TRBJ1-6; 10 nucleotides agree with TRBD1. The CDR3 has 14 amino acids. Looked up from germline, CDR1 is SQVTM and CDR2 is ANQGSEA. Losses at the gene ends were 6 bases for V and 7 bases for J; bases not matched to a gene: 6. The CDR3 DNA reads TGCAGCGTGTCCGGGACAGGGGTGAATTCACCCCTCCACTTT. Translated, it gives CSVSGTGVNSPLHF.

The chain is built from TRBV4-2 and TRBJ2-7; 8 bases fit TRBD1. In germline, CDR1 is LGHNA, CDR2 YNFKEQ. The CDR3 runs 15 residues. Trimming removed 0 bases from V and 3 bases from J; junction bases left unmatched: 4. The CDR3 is CASSQEQQGGYEQYF. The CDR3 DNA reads TGTGCCAGCAGCCAAGAACAACAGGGGGGCTACGAGCAGTACTTC.

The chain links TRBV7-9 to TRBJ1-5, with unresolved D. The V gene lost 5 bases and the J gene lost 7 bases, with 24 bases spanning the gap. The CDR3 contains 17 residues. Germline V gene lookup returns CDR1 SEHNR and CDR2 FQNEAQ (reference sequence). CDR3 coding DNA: TGTGCCAGCAGCGCCTCCGGAGGAGCCTACACCGGGCAGCCCCAGCATTTT. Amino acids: CASSASGGAYTGQPQHF.

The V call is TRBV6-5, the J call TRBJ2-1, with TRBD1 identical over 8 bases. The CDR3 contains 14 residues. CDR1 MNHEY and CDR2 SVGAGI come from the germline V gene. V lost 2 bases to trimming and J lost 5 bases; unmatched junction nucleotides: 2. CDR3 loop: CASSYRGQDNEQFF. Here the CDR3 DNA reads TGTGCCAGCAGTTACAGGGGACAGGACAATGAGCAGTTCTTC.

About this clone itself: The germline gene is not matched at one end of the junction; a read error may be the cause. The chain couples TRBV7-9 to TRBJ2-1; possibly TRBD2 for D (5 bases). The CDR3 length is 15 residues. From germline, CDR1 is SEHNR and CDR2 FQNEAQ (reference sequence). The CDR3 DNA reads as TGTGCCAGCAGCCTATCGGAGGCCTCCCACAATGAGCAGTTCTTC. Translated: CASSLSEASHNEQFF.

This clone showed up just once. Here the CDR3 DNA reads TGTGCCAGCAGTCCCCCAAGGAGGGCGGACACCGGGGAGCTGTTTTTT. Protein product: CASSPPRRADTGELFF. V gene TRBV27 combines with J gene TRBJ2-2, with D perhaps matching TRBD2 (6 bases). The CDR3 covers 16 residues. Germline V CDR1 and CDR2: MNHEY, SMNVEV (reference sequence). V dropped 5 bases and J dropped 3 bases, with 16 bases sitting between them.

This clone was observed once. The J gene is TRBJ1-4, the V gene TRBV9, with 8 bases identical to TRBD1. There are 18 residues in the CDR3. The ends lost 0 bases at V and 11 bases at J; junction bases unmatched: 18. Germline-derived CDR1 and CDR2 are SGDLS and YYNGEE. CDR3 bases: TGTGCCAGCAGCGTAGGGTTGAGACAGGGGATTGGTGAGGTCAAACTGTTTTTT. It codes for CASSVGLRQGIGEVKLFF.

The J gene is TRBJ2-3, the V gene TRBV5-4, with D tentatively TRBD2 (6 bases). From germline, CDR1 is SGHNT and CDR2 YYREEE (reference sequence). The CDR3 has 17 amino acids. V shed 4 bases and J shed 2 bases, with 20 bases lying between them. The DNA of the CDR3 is TGTGCCAGCAGCCCGTCGGGACTCTCGACCCCCACAGATACGCAGTATTTT. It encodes CASSPSGLSTPTDTQYF. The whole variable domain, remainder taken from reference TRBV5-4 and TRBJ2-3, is ETGVTQSPTHLIKTRGQQVTLRCSSQSGHNTVSWYQQALGQGPQFIFQYYREEENGRGNFPPRFSGLQFPNYSSELNVNALELDDSALYLCASSPSGLSTPTDTQYFGPGTRLTVL.

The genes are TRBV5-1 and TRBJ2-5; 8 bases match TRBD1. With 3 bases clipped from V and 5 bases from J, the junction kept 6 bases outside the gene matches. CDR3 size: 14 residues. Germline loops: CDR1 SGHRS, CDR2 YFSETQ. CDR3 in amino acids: CASSSGQGGETQYF. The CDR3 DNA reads TGCGCCAGCAGCTCAGGACAGGGCGGTGAGACCCAGTACTTC.

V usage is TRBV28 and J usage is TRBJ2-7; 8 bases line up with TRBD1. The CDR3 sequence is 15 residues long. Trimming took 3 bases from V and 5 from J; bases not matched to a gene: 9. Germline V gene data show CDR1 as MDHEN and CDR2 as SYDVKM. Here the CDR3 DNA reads TGTGCCAGCAGTTTGGGGGGACAGGCTCCCCACGAGCAGTACTTC. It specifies CASSLGGQAPHEQYF.

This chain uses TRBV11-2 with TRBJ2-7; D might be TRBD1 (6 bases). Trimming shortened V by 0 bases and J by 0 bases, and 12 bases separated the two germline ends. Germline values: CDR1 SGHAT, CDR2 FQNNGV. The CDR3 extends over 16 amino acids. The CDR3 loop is CASSLDMGTSSYEQYF. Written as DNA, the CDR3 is TGTGCCAGCAGCTTAGATATGGGGACAAGCTCCTACGAGCAGTACTTC.

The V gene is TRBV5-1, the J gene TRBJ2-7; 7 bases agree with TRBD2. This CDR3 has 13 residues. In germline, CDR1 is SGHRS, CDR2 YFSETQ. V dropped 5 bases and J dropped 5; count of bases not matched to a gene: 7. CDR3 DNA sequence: TGCGCCAGCAGGGCCGGGACTACGAACGAGCAGTACTTC. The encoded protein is CASRAGTTNEQYF.

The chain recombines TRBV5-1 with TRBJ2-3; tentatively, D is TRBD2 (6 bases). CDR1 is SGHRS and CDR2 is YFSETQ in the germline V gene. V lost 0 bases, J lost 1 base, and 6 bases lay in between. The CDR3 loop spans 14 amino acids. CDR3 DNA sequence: TGCGCCAGCAGCTTGGCGGGGGGCACAGATACGCAGTATTTT. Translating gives CASSLAGGTDTQYF.

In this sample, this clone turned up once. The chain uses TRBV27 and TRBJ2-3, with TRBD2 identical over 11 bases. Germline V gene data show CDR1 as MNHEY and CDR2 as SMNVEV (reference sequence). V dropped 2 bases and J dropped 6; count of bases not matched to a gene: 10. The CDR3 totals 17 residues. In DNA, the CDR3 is TGTGCCAGCAGTTTAGGCTCGACTAGCGGGAATTCGGATACGCAGTATTTT. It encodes CASSLGSTSGNSDTQYF.

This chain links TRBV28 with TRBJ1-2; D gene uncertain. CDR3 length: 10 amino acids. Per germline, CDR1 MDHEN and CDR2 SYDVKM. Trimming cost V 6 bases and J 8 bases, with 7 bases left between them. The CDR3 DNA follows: TGTGCCAGCAGCCATTTCGGCTACACCTTC. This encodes CASSHFGYTF.

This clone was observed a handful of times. CDR3 coding DNA: TGTGCCAGCAAGGGACAGCCGAACACCGGGGAGCTGTTTTTT. Translation gives CASKGQPNTGELFF. V is TRBV11-2 and J is TRBJ2-2, with 7 bases that match TRBD1. The CDR3 is made up of 14 amino acids. Germline lookup yields CDR1 SGHAT and CDR2 FQNNGV. J gave up 0 bases and V 7 bases, and 2 bases lay outside the gene matches.

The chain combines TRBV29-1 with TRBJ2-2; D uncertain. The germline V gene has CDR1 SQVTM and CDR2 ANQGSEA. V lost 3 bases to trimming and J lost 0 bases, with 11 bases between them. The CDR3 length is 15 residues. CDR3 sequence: CSVEIPEANTGELFF. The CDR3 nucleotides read TGCAGCGTTGAGATTCCAGAGGCGAACACCGGGGAGCTGTTTTTT.